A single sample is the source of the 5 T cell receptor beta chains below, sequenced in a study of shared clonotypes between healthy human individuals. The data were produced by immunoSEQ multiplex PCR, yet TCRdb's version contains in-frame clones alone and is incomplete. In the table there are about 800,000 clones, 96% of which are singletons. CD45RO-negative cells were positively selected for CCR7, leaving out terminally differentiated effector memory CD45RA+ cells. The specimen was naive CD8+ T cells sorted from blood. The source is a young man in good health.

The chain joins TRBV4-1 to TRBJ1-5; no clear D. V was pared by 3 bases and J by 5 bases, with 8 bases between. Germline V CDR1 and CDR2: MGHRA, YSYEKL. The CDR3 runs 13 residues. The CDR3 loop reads CASSQATDQPQHF. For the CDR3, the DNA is TGCGCCAGCAGCCAGGCCACGGATCAGCCCCAGCATTTT.

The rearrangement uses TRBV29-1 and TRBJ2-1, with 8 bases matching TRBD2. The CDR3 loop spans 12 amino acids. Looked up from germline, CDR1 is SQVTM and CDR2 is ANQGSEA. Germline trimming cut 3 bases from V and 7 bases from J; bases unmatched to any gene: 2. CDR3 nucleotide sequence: TGCAGCGTTGACCGACTAGCGAATGAGCAGTTCTTC. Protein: CSVDRLANEQFF.

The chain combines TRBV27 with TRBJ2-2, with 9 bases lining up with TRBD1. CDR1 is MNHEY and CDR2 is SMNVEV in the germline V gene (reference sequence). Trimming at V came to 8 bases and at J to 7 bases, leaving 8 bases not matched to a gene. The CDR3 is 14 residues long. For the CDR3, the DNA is TGTGCCAGCTTTACAGGGGGCGCGATCGGGGAGCTGTTTTTT. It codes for CASFTGGAIGELFF.

The CDR3 is CASSQSQRVATDTQYF. Here the CDR3 DNA reads TGCGCCAGCAGCCAATCTCAAAGGGTTGCAACAGATACGCAGTATTTT. V gene TRBV4-1 combines with J gene TRBJ2-3; D remains unclear. CDR3 length: 16 residues. V was pared by 2 bases and J by 3 bases, with 15 bases between. Germline values: CDR1 MGHRA, CDR2 YSYEKL.

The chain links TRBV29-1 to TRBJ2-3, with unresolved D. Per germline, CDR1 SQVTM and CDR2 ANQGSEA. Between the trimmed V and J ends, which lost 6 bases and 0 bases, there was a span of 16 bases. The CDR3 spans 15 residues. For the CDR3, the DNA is TGCAGCGTCCGCTTCGGGCCCCGCAGCACAGATACGCAGTATTTT. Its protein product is CSVRFGPRSTDTQYF.